What follows are 29 T cell receptor beta chains derived from one specimen sequenced in a study of OX40 agonist ivuxolimab in advanced cancers. The method was immunoSEQ multiplex PCR; TCRdb's version includes in-frame clones alone and lacks a portion of them. In the table there are around 50,000 clones, 94% of which are singletons. The material was CD4+ or CD8+ T cells sorted from blood, obtained in a trial of the OX40 agonist ivuxolimab. These receptors all stem from an adult with an advanced solid tumor such as melanoma, head and neck, liver or kidney cancer.

The chain is built from TRBV19 and TRBJ2-3, with no clear D. The CDR3 is 12 residues long. In germline, CDR1 is LNHDA, CDR2 SQIVND (reference sequence). V was shortened by 1 base and J by 6 bases, with 5 bases between the two germline ends. CDR3 amino acids: CASSIGLDTQYF. The CDR3 DNA is TGTGCCAGTAGTATAGGACTCGATACGCAGTATTTT.

The chain uses TRBV30 and TRBJ2-1; TRBD2 matches 14 bases. CDR1 is GTSNPN, CDR2 SVGIG, per germline (reference sequence). The trim removed 4 bases at V and 9 bases at J, leaving 11 bases unmatched. The CDR3 length is 16 residues. CDR3 in amino acids: CAWMPGLAGGLSEQFF. CDR3 nucleotide sequence: TGTGCCTGGATGCCCGGACTAGCGGGAGGCCTCTCTGAGCAGTTCTTC.

The V call is TRBV19, the J call TRBJ1-1, with D unresolved. CDR1 and CDR2 from the germline V gene are LNHDA and SQIVND (reference sequence). V was cut by 5 bases and J by 4 bases, with 14 bases left in between. The CDR3 runs 14 residues. The CDR3 region is CASSPEGWSTEAFF. The CDR3 nucleotides are TGTGCCAGTAGTCCCGAGGGATGGAGCACTGAAGCTTTCTTT.

The V gene is TRBV25-1, the J gene TRBJ2-7; D possibly corresponds to TRBD1 (6 bases). V was shortened by 3 bases and J by 0 bases, with 9 bases between the two germline ends. Per germline, CDR1 MGHDK and CDR2 SYGVNS. CDR3 length: 14 amino acids. For the CDR3, the DNA is TGTGCCAGCAGTGATGGGGGCAGCTCCTACGAGCAGTACTTC. Its protein product is CASSDGGSSYEQYF.

The rearrangement links TRBV18 to TRBJ2-3; D possibly corresponds to TRBD2 (6 bases). Germline-derived CDR1 and CDR2 are KGHSH and LQKENI. V lost 0 bases and J 4 bases, leaving 17 bases between the germline ends. The CDR3 spans 17 residues. The CDR3 reads CASSPPAGLRESDTQYF. The CDR3 DNA is TGTGCCAGCTCACCACCGGCGGGGTTGCGGGAATCAGATACGCAGTATTTT.

This rearrangement joins TRBV5-1 to TRBJ2-1; D gene unclear. This CDR3 spans 15 amino acids. The V gene's germline CDR1 is SGHRS and CDR2 YFSETQ. Trimming left V 2 bases short and J 6 bases short, with 15 bases between. CDR3 protein: CASSFDRLPSNEQFF. The CDR3 nucleotides are TGCGCCAGCAGCTTTGATAGATTGCCAAGCAATGAGCAGTTCTTC.

This chain uses TRBV7-8 with TRBJ2-5; D not resolved. Germline V gives CDR1 SGHVS, CDR2 FQNEAQ. The length of the CDR3 is 16 residues. The germline V and J ends were trimmed by 5 bases and 5 bases, with 21 bases remaining between them. The CDR3 is CASSRPIRGEGETQYF. CDR3 DNA sequence: TGTGCCAGCAGCCGCCCCATCCGTGGGGAAGGGGAGACCCAGTACTTC.

The chain employs TRBV9 and TRBJ2-5; D possibly corresponds to TRBD2 (7 bases). CDR3 length: 15 amino acids. CDR1 and CDR2 (germline): SGDLS, YYNGEE. V was shortened by 0 bases and J by 5 bases, with 14 bases between the two germline ends. The CDR3 reads CASSVGGGARETQYF. In DNA form, the CDR3 reads TGTGCCAGCAGCGTAGGAGGGGGGGCACGGGAGACCCAGTACTTC.

This chain joins TRBV19 and TRBJ2-1, with 10 bases that match TRBD2. Germline V gene data show CDR1 as LNHDA and CDR2 as SQIVND (reference sequence). CDR3 size: 17 residues. The V gene end was trimmed by 5 bases and the J gene end by 4 bases; junction bases not matched to a gene: 11. The CDR3 loop reads CASSGRGAGGEYNEQFF. The CDR3 DNA reads as TGTGCCAGTAGTGGCCGAGGAGCGGGAGGGGAATACAATGAGCAGTTCTTC.

CDR3 nucleotide sequence: TGTGCCAGCAGCTTAGGTTACCCCCAAGAGACCCAGTACTTC. Protein product: CASSLGYPQETQYF. The gene calls are TRBV11-2 and TRBJ2-5, with D unclear. CDR3 length equals 14 residues. From germline, CDR1 is SGHAT and CDR2 FQNNGV. With 1 base removed from V and 1 base from J, the gap between germline ends came to 7 bases.

This chain joins TRBV6-1 and TRBJ2-7, with D possibly being TRBD1 or TRBD2 (6 bases each). The CDR3 runs to 15 residues. Germline values: CDR1 MNHNS, CDR2 SASEGT. The V and J ends lost 1 base and 4 bases respectively, with 14 bases between them. CDR3 sequence: CASSEEGGEGYEQYF. The CDR3 DNA reads as TGTGCCAGCAGTGAAGAGGGGGGAGAAGGTTACGAGCAGTACTTC.

The V call is TRBV7-9, the J call TRBJ2-1, with 14 bases identical to TRBD2. The CDR3 is 14 residues long. The ends lost 10 bases at V and 8 bases at J; junction bases unmatched: 7. Germline loops: CDR1 SEHNR, CDR2 FQNEAQ (reference sequence). The CDR3 coding sequence is TGTGCCACCGCGACTAGCGGGAGGGGAGATGAGCAGTTCTTC. As protein: CATATSGRGDEQFF.

The DNA for the CDR3 is TGTGCCAGTAGCGAGGGGAGCGGGAGCTACGAGCAGTACTTC. This gives the protein CASSEGSGSYEQYF. The genes are TRBV19 and TRBJ2-7, with TRBD2 matching 8 bases. Germline trimming cut 6 bases from V and 3 bases from J; bases unmatched to any gene: 7. This CDR3 comprises 14 residues. CDR1 and CDR2 (germline): LNHDA, SQIVND (reference sequence).

The genes are TRBV7-8 and TRBJ2-7; D remains ambiguous. V was pared by 5 bases and J by 4 bases, with 6 bases between. The CDR3 covers 11 residues. The germline gives CDR1 SGHVS, CDR2 FQNEAQ. The CDR3 coding sequence is TGTGCCAGCAGCCCAGGTTACGAGCAGTACTTC. Translated, it gives CASSPGYEQYF.

CDR3 nucleotide sequence: TGTGCCTGGAGTGTACGGGATGAGCAGTTCTTC. Protein: CAWSVRDEQFF. The V and J genes are TRBV30 and TRBJ2-1; D remains ambiguous. Germline assignment: CDR1 GTSNPN and CDR2 SVGIG (reference sequence). The CDR3 runs 11 residues. V lost 0 bases, J lost 8 bases, and 5 bases lay in between.

The chain uses TRBV5-1 and TRBJ1-2, with 10 bases aligning to TRBD1. With V trimmed by 4 bases and J by 4 bases, 7 bases remained unmatched. The CDR3 runs to 15 residues. CDR1 and CDR2 (germline): SGHRS, YFSETQ. CDR3 sequence reads: CASSERQGAGYGYTF. The CDR3 nucleotides are TGCGCCAGCAGCGAAAGACAGGGGGCAGGCTATGGCTACACCTTC.

V is TRBV7-9 and J is TRBJ1-2, with D possibly being TRBD1 (6 bases). This CDR3 comprises 18 residues. V lost 6 bases and J 0 bases, leaving 23 bases between the germline ends. In germline, CDR1 is SEHNR, CDR2 FQNEAQ (reference sequence). The chain's CDR3 is CASRLGWEGGSSNYGYTF. CDR3 bases: TGTGCCAGCAGGCTGGGGTGGGAGGGGGGCTCTTCTAACTATGGCTACACCTTC.

CDR3 bases: TGTGCCAGCAGCTTAGTGGGACTAGCGGAGGAGACCCAGTACTTC. It yields the protein CASSLVGLAEETQYF. The chain recombines TRBV7-9 with TRBJ2-5; 11 bases fit TRBD2. The CDR3 contains 15 residues. The germline gives CDR1 SEHNR, CDR2 FQNEAQ (reference sequence). V lost 1 base and J lost 5; bases outside the gene matches: 3.

This clone was observed once. The rearrangement uses TRBV7-9 and TRBJ1-1, with D possibly being TRBD1 (5 bases). Per germline, CDR1 SEHNR and CDR2 FQNEAQ (reference sequence). The CDR3 has 15 amino acids. Deletions cut 5 bases from V and 0 bases from J, with 13 bases between. The CDR3 coding sequence is TGTGCCAGCAGCCTAAGCTCAGGGTTGAACACTGAAGCTTTCTTT. Encoded protein: CASSLSSGLNTEAFF.

The J gene is TRBJ2-1, the V gene TRBV5-3, with 11 bases identical to TRBD2. TRBV5-3 is an ORF, and what it does is uncertain. The V gene end was trimmed by 1 base and the J gene end by 10 bases; junction bases not matched to a gene: 10. The CDR3 loop spans 16 amino acids. The CDR3 bases are TGTGCCAGAAGCTTGTCTGCTAGCGGGAGGAACACCGAGCAGTTCTTC. It codes for CARSLSASGRNTEQFF.

J is TRBJ2-7 and V is TRBV13; D may be TRBD1 or TRBD2 (5 bases each). This CDR3 region has 13 residues. With 5 bases removed from V and 0 bases from J, the gap between germline ends came to 8 bases. The germline gives CDR1 PRHDT, CDR2 FYEKMQ (reference sequence). The CDR3 DNA is TGTGCCAGCAGCATGGGACCCTCCTACGAGCAGTACTTC. Protein product: CASSMGPSYEQYF.

The rearrangement joins TRBV7-9 to TRBJ2-7, with TRBD1 as a possible D gene (5 bases). V lost 4 bases and J lost 0, with 13 bases in between. The germline V gene has CDR1 SEHNR and CDR2 FQNEAQ (reference sequence). The CDR3 spans 15 residues. CDR3 in DNA: TGTGCCAGCAGCTCCCCTTGGGGCAGCTCCTACGAGCAGTACTTC. It translates to CASSSPWGSSYEQYF.

This chain connects TRBV19 to TRBJ2-7; D is possibly TRBD2 (6 bases). Germline loops: CDR1 LNHDA, CDR2 SQIVND (reference sequence). The CDR3 runs to 14 residues. V was clipped by 5 bases and J by 4 bases, with 15 bases between them. The CDR3 reads CASSPGLTTYEQYF. The CDR3 region has the DNA TGTGCCAGTAGTCCTGGACTAACCACTTACGAGCAGTACTTC. The full variable domain, with the rest looked up from reference TRBV19 and TRBJ2-7, is DGGITQSPKYLFRKEGQNVTLSCEQNLNHDAMYWYRQDPGQGLRLIYYSQIVNDFQKGDIAEGYSVSREKKESFPLTVTSAQKNPTAFYLCASSPGLTTYEQYFGPGTRLTVT.

V gene TRBV25-1 combines with J gene TRBJ2-1; D not certain. The CDR3 extends over 16 amino acids. Trimming took off 4 bases at V and 4 bases at J, with 17 bases between the two ends. CDR1 is MGHDK and CDR2 is SYGVNS in the germline V gene. The CDR3 DNA reads as TGTGCCAGCAGTGGATTCGGCGGCCCCTTATACAATGAGCAGTTCTTC. Protein sequence: CASSGFGGPLYNEQFF.

The rearrangement links TRBV28 to TRBJ2-1; 11 bases are shared with TRBD2. Germline trimming cut 3 bases from V and 0 bases from J; bases unmatched to any gene: 10. The germline CDR1 and CDR2 sequences are MDHEN and SYDVKM. The CDR3 consists of 19 residues. CDR3 coding DNA: TGTGCCAGCAGTTTTCGGTCGTCTAGCGGGAGGTACTCCTACAATGAGCAGTTCTTC. Amino acids: CASSFRSSSGRYSYNEQFF.

This chain joins TRBV5-1 and TRBJ2-7; perhaps TRBD1 as D (6 bases). Germline CDR1 and CDR2: SGHRS and YFSETQ. The V and J ends lost 1 base and 0 bases respectively, with 8 bases between them. This CDR3 is 14 amino acids long. CDR3 nucleotide sequence: TGCGCCAGCAGCTTGCGACAGGCCTCCTACGAGCAGTACTTC. This encodes CASSLRQASYEQYF.

V and J are TRBV7-8 and TRBJ1-3; TRBD1 matches at 9 bases. J lost 1 base, V lost 5 bases, and 9 bases had no gene match. This CDR3 has 17 residues. The germline V gene encodes CDR1 SGHVS and CDR2 FQNEAQ. The CDR3 loop reads CASSPRGQGLSGNTIYF. CDR3 in DNA: TGTGCCAGCAGCCCCCGAGGACAGGGGTTATCTGGAAACACCATATATTTT.

This chain uses TRBV30 with TRBJ1-5; D is unresolved. V shed 2 bases and J shed 5 bases, with 10 bases lying between them. This CDR3 spans 13 amino acids. Germline-derived CDR1 and CDR2 are GTSNPN and SVGIG (reference sequence). For the CDR3, the DNA is TGTGCCTGGAGTCTATCGTGGGATCAGCCCCAGCATTTT. Its protein product is CAWSLSWDQPQHF.

The V gene is TRBV7-3, the J gene TRBJ2-1, with 14 bases lining up with TRBD2. CDR1 is SGHTA, CDR2 FQGTGA, per germline. The length of the CDR3 is 15 residues. J gave up 8 bases and V 5 bases, and 5 bases lay outside the gene matches. The CDR3 loop reads CASSLGTSGSYEQFF. CDR3 in DNA: TGTGCCAGCAGCCTCGGGACTAGCGGGAGTTATGAGCAGTTCTTC.